In this sample, the clone carrying this T cell receptor beta chain turned up a few times. Antigen unknown. Data came from immunoSEQ multiplex PCR; TCRdb stores just in-frame clones and leaves some out. Of over 850,000 clones listed, about 84% were seen once; the top ten hold around 0.6%. The sample belongs to a study of shared clonotypes between healthy human individuals. Study-wide findings and caveats: Roughly 5% was the fraction of naive CD4 clonotypes found shared across several donors.

V lost 6 bases and J lost 7, with 19 bases in between. This CDR3 has 15 amino acids. Germline CDR1 and CDR2: MDHEN and SYDVKM. Sequencing was done on a sample of memory CD4+ T cells from PBMCs. Specified subset: CD45RA-negative fraction. This chain links TRBV28 with TRBJ1-5; D is unresolved. This receptor was taken from a man aged 18 to 30 in good health. Some clones in this sample may be carry-over from other donors' samples. CDR3 DNA sequence: TGTGCCAGCAGCCTCGGGATGACGTTTGGGCAGCCCCAGCATTTT. Encoded protein: CASSLGMTFGQPQHF. Filled out from reference TRBV28 and TRBJ1-5, the complete variable domain reads DVKVTQSSRYLVKRTGEKVFLECVQDMDHENMFWYRQDPGLGLRLIYFSYDVKMKEKGDIPEGYSVSREKKERFSLILESASTNQTSMYLCASSLGMTFGQPQHFGDGTRLSIL.